This T cell receptor beta chain is drawn from a study of shared clonotypes between healthy human individuals. Study context: Donors were a couple of women and a few men aged 18 to 49.

Genomic DNA of each subset was evenly split across several immunoSEQ plates. On ten immunoSEQ deep assay plates, unsorted PBMC DNA was sequenced. Sequencing was performed with immunoSEQ multiplex PCR; in TCRdb, only in-frame clones are kept and a portion is missing. The sample holds hundreds of thousands of clones, about 79% seen once. Germline lookup yields CDR1 MNHEY and CDR2 SVGAGI. Trimming left V 0 bases short and J 8 bases short, with 10 bases between. The length of the CDR3 is 13 residues. Every one of the donors was a Caucasian adult that lived in Nashville, Tennessee. V is TRBV6-5 and J is TRBJ1-2; D gene ambiguous. The clonotype was recovered from a woman between 35 and 50 years old in good health. Some clones in this sample may be carry-over from other donors' samples. Specimen: PBMCs. The DNA for the CDR3 is TGTGCCAGCAGTTACTCGAGGCGGGCGGGCTACACCTTC. Its translation is CASSYSRRAGYTF.